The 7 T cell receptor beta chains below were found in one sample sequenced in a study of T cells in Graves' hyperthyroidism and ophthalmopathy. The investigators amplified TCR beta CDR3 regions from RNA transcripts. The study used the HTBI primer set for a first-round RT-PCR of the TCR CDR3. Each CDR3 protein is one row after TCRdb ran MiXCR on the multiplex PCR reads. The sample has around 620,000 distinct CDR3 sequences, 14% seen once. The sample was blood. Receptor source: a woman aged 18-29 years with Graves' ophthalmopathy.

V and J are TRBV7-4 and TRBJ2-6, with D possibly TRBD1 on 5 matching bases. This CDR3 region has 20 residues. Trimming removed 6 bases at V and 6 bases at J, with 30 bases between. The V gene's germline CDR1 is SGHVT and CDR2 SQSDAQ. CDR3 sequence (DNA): TGTGCCAGCAGGCTCCCGACAGTGAGCAGTTCCTCTTTGGTGGCCAACGTCCTGACTTTC. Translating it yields CASRLPTVSSSSLVANVLTF.

The CDR3 sequence is CASSIRGNNEQFF. CDR3 coding DNA: TGTGCCAGTAGTATAAGGGGTAACAATGAGCAGTTCTTC. V is TRBV19 and J is TRBJ2-1; TRBD1 is a possible D gene (5 bases). Germline V lookup: CDR1 LNHDA, CDR2 SQIVND (reference sequence). The CDR3 length is 13 residues. V was trimmed by 2 bases and J by 5 bases, leaving 7 bases between them.

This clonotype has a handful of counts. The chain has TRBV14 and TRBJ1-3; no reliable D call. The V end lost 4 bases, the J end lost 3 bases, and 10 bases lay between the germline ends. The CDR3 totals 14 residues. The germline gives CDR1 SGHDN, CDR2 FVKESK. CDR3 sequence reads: CASSPRTFGNTIYF. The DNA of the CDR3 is TGTGCCAGCAGCCCAAGGACTTTTGGAAACACCATATATTTT.

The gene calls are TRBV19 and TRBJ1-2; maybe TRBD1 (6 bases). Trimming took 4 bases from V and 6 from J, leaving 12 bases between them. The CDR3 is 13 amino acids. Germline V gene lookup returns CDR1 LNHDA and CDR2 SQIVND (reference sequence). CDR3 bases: TGTGCCAGTAGTACGCGACAGGTGAATGGCTACACCTTC. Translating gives CASSTRQVNGYTF.

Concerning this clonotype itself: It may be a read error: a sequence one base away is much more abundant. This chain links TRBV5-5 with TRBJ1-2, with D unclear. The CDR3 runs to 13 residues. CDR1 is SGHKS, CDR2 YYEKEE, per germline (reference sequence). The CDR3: CANSLGAGNGYTF. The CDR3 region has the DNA TGTGCCAACAGCTTGGGCGCGGGGAATGGCTACACCTTC.

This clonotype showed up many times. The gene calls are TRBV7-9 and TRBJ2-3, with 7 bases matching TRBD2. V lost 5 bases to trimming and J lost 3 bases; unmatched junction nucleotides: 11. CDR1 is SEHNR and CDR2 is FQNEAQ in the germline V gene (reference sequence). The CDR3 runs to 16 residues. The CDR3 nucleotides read TGTGCCAGCAGCAGGCGGCGGGAGAGGGGAACAGATACGCAGTATTTT. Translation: CASSRRRERGTDTQYF.

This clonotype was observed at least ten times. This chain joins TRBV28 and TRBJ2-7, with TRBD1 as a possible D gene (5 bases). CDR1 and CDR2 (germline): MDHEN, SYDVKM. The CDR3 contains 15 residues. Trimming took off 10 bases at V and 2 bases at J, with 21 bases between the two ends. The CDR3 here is CATYTPDSETYEQYF. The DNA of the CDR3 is TGTGCCACCTATACCCCCGACAGCGAAACCTACGAGCAGTACTTC.